Listed below are T cell receptor beta chains from one sample, sequenced in a study of T cell changes during pregnancy in multiple sclerosis. Sequencing used immunoSEQ multiplex PCR; TCRdb keeps in-frame clones, though not all of them. The sample comprises tens of thousands of clones, around 90% of which are singletons, and about 0.9% rests with the top ten. The source was peripheral blood, collected in the first trimester of pregnancy. Receptor source: a female donor in good health, enrolled as a control in a pregnancy study. Both conserved end residues are part of each CDR3. The D gene is left open where the match is weak. Only part of the rows carry a size: once, few, many, or a class if the clone is expanded.

clone_size j_call d_call v_call cdr3_aa cdr3_nt
- TRBJ2-7 TRBD1 TRBV7-9 CASTPPGGANSEQYF TGTGCCAGCACCCCTCCAGGGGGCGCGAATTCCGAGCAGTACTTC
- TRBJ1-4 - TRBV25-1 CASSGQVGAAFNEKLFF TGTGCCAGCAGTGGACAAGTGGGGGCAGCATTTAATGAAAAACTGTTTTTT
- TRBJ2-7 - TRBV4-2 CASSPNQNSKTYEQYF TGTGCCAGCAGCCCTAACCAAAACAGTAAGACCTACGAGCAGTACTTC
- TRBJ2-7 - TRBV7-6 CASSLEAGTTYEQYF TGTGCCAGCAGCTTAGAGGCGGGAACTACCTACGAGCAGTACTTC
few TRBJ1-6 TRBD1 TRBV11-2 CASSLDLNRGSYNSPLHF TGTGCCAGCAGCTTAGATCTTAACAGGGGATCCTATAATTCACCCCTCCACTTT
- TRBJ2-6 - TRBV5-4 CASSLSLDGANVLTF TGTGCCAGCAGCTTGTCCCTAGACGGGGCCAACGTCCTGACTTTC
once TRBJ2-7 TRBD1 TRBV28 CASSSSGTGRYEQYF TGTGCCAGCAGTTCCTCCGGGACAGGGCGCTACGAGCAGTACTTC
once TRBJ1-3 TRBD1 TRBV18 CASSAQGASGNTIYF TGTGCCAGCTCCGCACAGGGGGCCTCTGGAAACACCATATATTTT
- TRBJ2-3 - TRBV5-1 CASSLRGGSTDTQYF TGCGCCAGCAGCTTGAGGGGGGGGAGCACAGATACGCAGTATTTT
- TRBJ1-5 - TRBV25-1 CASSIRGSNQPQHF TGTGCCAGCAGTATCCGGGGGAGCAATCAGCCCCAGCATTTT
- TRBJ2-1 TRBD2 TRBV5-1 CASSLLAGSSGSYNEQFF TGCGCCAGCAGCTTACTAGCGGGATCCTCGGGCTCCTACAATGAGCAGTTCTTC
once TRBJ2-3 TRBD1 TRBV5-1 CASSLLDRGGTDTQYF TGCGCCAGCAGCTTGTTGGACAGGGGAGGGACAGATACGCAGTATTTT
- TRBJ1-2 - TRBV25-1 CASNPPCVRVRGYTF TGTGCCAGCAACCCACCTTGCGTGAGGGTGCGGGGCTACACCTTC
- TRBJ2-7 - TRBV6-1 CASSSGTLQAYEQYF TGTGCCAGCAGTTCCGGGACACTCCAGGCCTACGAGCAGTACTTC
- TRBJ2-7 - TRBV2 CASKRETVGYEQYF TGTGCCAGCAAAAGGGAGACGGTGGGCTACGAGCAGTACTTC
once TRBJ2-2 TRBD2 TRBV7-6 CASSPTSGGYRSGELFF TGTGCCAGCAGCCCGACTAGCGGGGGGTATCGCAGCGGGGAGCTGTTTTTT
- TRBJ1-4 - TRBV5-6 CASSFRGATNEKLFF TGTGCCAGCAGCTTCCGGGGAGCAACTAATGAAAAACTGTTTTTT
few TRBJ1-5 TRBD1 TRBV4-1 CASSQLQGGNQPQHF TGCGCCAGCAGCCAACTACAGGGGGGAAATCAGCCCCAGCATTTT
- TRBJ2-3 - TRBV11-2 CASSLVRVADTQYF TGTGCCAGCAGCTTAGTACGGGTGGCAGATACGCAGTATTTT
- TRBJ1-6 - TRBV6-5 CASSREGGDNSPLHF TGTGCCAGCAGTCGAGAAGGGGGAGATAATTCACCCCTCCACTTT
- TRBJ2-7 TRBD1 TRBV19 CASSKGVGTGRYVEQYF TGTGCCAGTAGTAAGGGGGTCGGGACAGGGAGGTACGTCGAGCAGTACTTC
- TRBJ2-3 TRBD1 TRBV18 CASSPAGTGVTDTQYF TGTGCCAGCTCACCTGCCGGGACAGGGGTCACAGATACGCAGTATTTT